This TCR beta chain was identified during a study of cytomegalovirus exposure and HLA in healthy donors. Study outcomes and limitations: Later analysis found that TCR beta chains associated with HLA were more clonally expanded than other, equally common chains. Trimming of TCR beta V- and J-genes showed a link, identified in a later analysis, to a missense DCLRE1C variant.

There are 16 residues in the CDR3. V trimming: 2 bases; J trimming: 2 bases; junction bases outside the gene matches: 8. The V gene's germline CDR1 is SGHRS and CDR2 YFSETQ. Concerning this clone: Its specificity is unknown.

13 Jbeta primers and 60 Vbeta primers were used for the PCR. TCRdb keeps only in-frame clones here, not all; method: immunoSEQ multiplex PCR. This sample's clone table lists about 40,000 clones. The sequenced sample consisted of PBMCs. V usage is TRBV5-1 and J usage is TRBJ2-5, with TRBD1 identical over 8 bases. This clonotype originated in a man younger than 40 in good health and CMV-seronegative. The CDR3 DNA follows: TGCGCCAGCAGCTTAGGACAGGGTTTTCGGCAAGAGACCCAGTACTTC. Protein sequence: CASSLGQGFRQETQYF.